Below are 18 T cell receptor beta chains sequenced from a single sample in a study of blood T cells in healthy people across ages. The use of a sample-barcoded 5' primer and a J-beta primer mix characterized a second PCR of about 7 to 12 cycles. TCRdb re-called the 5' RACE reads through MiXCR, storing one row per CDR3 protein. The sample has under 1 million distinct CDR3 sequences, under 45% seen once. Sequenced: blood. The receptors were gathered from a man in his 60s in good health.

This clonotype has a handful of counts. The CDR3 is CASSLNGFGTGELFF. CDR3 coding DNA: TGTGCCAGCAGCTTAAATGGTTTTGGCACCGGGGAGCTGTTTTTT. The chain combines TRBV7-3 with TRBJ2-2; D not certain. There are 15 residues in the CDR3. The germline gives CDR1 SGHTA, CDR2 FQGTGA. V was clipped by 1 base and J by 4 bases, with 10 bases between them.

This clonotype showed up just a few times. The chain carries TRBV3-1 and TRBJ2-5; D is perhaps TRBD1 (5 bases). There are 14 residues in the CDR3. V was trimmed by 0 bases and J by 3 bases, leaving 8 bases between them. Germline CDR1 LGHDT, CDR2 YNNKEL (reference sequence). The CDR3 nucleotides read TGTGCCAGCAGCCAAGATCCCAGGGAAGAGACCCAGTACTTC. Its translation is CASSQDPREETQYF.

The chain links TRBV9 to TRBJ2-4; tentatively, D is TRBD1 (5 bases). The CDR3 spans 12 residues. CDR1 is SGDLS, CDR2 YYNGEE, per germline. The ends were cut back, 3 bases at V and 7 bases at J, with 8 bases in the middle. The CDR3, as DNA: TGTGCCAGCAGCGGAGACAGCAACATTCAGTACTTC. Translated, it gives CASSGDSNIQYF.

The chain is built from TRBV24-1 and TRBJ2-3; 12 bases map to TRBD2. This CDR3 region has 18 residues. Germline trimming cut 4 bases from V and 7 bases from J; bases unmatched to any gene: 14. Germline CDR1 is KGHDR and CDR2 is SFDVKD. The CDR3 sequence is CATSDPTPTSGGLHTQYF. The CDR3 bases are TGTGCCACCAGTGACCCCACCCCAACTAGCGGGGGGTTACATACGCAGTATTTT.

V gene TRBV3-1 combines with J gene TRBJ2-7, with 10 bases fitting TRBD2. J gave up 5 bases and V 5 bases, and 6 bases lay outside the gene matches. This CDR3 comprises 14 residues. Germline CDR1 reads LGHDT; CDR2 reads YNNKEL (reference sequence). The CDR3 DNA sequence: TGTGCCAGCAGCTCGGGACTAGCGATCCACGAGCAGTACTTC. Residues: CASSSGLAIHEQYF.

V gene TRBV7-9 combines with J gene TRBJ1-4; possibly TRBD1 for D (5 bases). This CDR3 is 13 amino acids long. The V gene's germline CDR1 is SEHNR and CDR2 FQNEAQ (reference sequence). The V end was cut by 2 bases, the J end by 7 bases, with 8 bases between. In DNA, the CDR3 is TGTGCCAGCAGCTTACGGGACGCTGAAAAACTGTTTTTT. It yields the protein CASSLRDAEKLFF.

The rearrangement joins TRBV7-9 to TRBJ2-7; unclear D gene. This CDR3 is built from 16 residues. Germline V gene lookup returns CDR1 SEHNR and CDR2 FQNEAQ (reference sequence). V was trimmed by 0 bases and J by 2 bases, leaving 14 bases between them. This CDR3 is CASSLAAGRVTYEQYF. In DNA, the CDR3 is TGTGCCAGCAGCTTAGCCGCCGGAAGGGTGACCTACGAGCAGTACTTC.

This clonotype occurred a few times. The chain couples TRBV4-2 to TRBJ2-1; 8 nucleotides match TRBD1. Unmatched junction bases numbered 13, after V lost 4 bases and J lost 8 bases. This CDR3 has 16 residues. Germline CDR1 and CDR2: LGHNA and YNFKEQ. This CDR3 is CASSPRSQGADDEQFF. CDR3 nucleotide sequence: TGTGCCAGCAGCCCAAGGTCCCAGGGGGCAGATGATGAGCAGTTCTTC.

This clonotype was seen a handful of times. The chain joins TRBV27 to TRBJ1-2, with a weak D call TRBD1 (6 bases). The CDR3 length is 14 residues. With 3 bases removed from V and 7 bases from J, the gap between germline ends came to 15 bases. Germline CDR1 reads MNHEY; CDR2 reads SMNVEV (reference sequence). CDR3 in DNA: TGTGCCAGCAGTTTGGGGGGGGGCTGGACTGGCTACACCTTC. The encoded protein is CASSLGGGWTGYTF.

In its sample, this clonotype was seen a few times. This CDR3 reads CASSGSGTGYEQFF. The CDR3 nucleotides are TGCGCCAGCAGCGGCTCCGGGACAGGGTATGAGCAGTTCTTC. The chain joins TRBV5-1 to TRBJ2-1; 9 bases agree with TRBD1. The CDR3 length is 14 residues. The germline V gene has CDR1 SGHRS and CDR2 YFSETQ. V gave up 4 bases and J gave up 8 bases; unmatched junction bases: 7.

The V call is TRBV20-1, the J call TRBJ2-7; D call uncertain. The CDR3 is 14 residues long. CDR1 and CDR2 (germline): DFQATT, SNEGSKA (reference sequence). V lost 0 bases and J 0 bases, leaving 9 bases between the germline ends. The CDR3 sequence is CSARDVGSSYEQYF. The CDR3 bases are TGCAGTGCTAGAGATGTGGGTAGCTCCTACGAGCAGTACTTC.

The sample holds a few counts of this clonotype. The chain employs TRBV15 and TRBJ2-1; the match to TRBD2 covers 15 bases. The CDR3 spans 19 residues. CDR1 and CDR2 from the germline V gene are LNHNV and YYDKDF (reference sequence). V was pared by 0 bases and J by 7 bases, with 10 bases of the junction left unmatched. CDR3 coding DNA: TGTGCCACCAGCAGAGATCTGAGGACTAGCGGGGGGGCCTCTAATGAGCAGTTCTTC. Translation gives CATSRDLRTSGGASNEQFF.

V and J are TRBV6-8 and TRBJ1-2; no reliable D call. Germline V gene lookup returns CDR1 MNHGY and CDR2 SAAAGT. CDR3 size: 17 residues. The V end was cut by 2 bases, the J end by 2 bases, with 18 bases between. The CDR3 here is CASSYGNRHTQNYGYTF. Here the CDR3 DNA reads TGTGCCAGCAGTTACGGGAATAGGCATACCCAAAACTATGGCTACACCTTC.

In its sample, this clonotype was seen many times. The V and J genes are TRBV5-4 and TRBJ2-1, with 7 bases matching TRBD2. The CDR3 contains 16 residues. Germline CDR1 is SGHNT and CDR2 is YYREEE (reference sequence). J gave up 3 bases and V 4 bases, and 10 bases lay outside the gene matches. The CDR3 region has the DNA TGTGCCAGCAGCACCATAGGCACTAGCGTCTACAATGAGCAGTTCTTC. Encoded protein: CASSTIGTSVYNEQFF.

The chain employs TRBV6-6 and TRBJ1-6, with 8 bases matching TRBD1. This CDR3 spans 15 amino acids. With 4 bases clipped from V and 3 bases from J, the junction kept 2 bases outside the gene matches. The germline gives CDR1 MNHNY, CDR2 SVGAGI (reference sequence). CDR3 nucleotides: TGTGCCAGCAGTTCAGGGGGCAACTATAATTCACCCCTCCACTTT. Amino acids: CASSSGGNYNSPLHF.

The chain recombines TRBV7-2 with TRBJ2-3; D uncertain. The CDR3 is 12 residues long. Deletions cut 4 bases from V and 6 bases from J, with 8 bases between. From germline, CDR1 is SGHTA and CDR2 FQGNSA. The CDR3 loop is CASSYNSDTQYF. CDR3 bases: TGTGCCAGCAGCTATAACAGTGATACGCAGTATTTT.

This clonotype was recorded a few times. J is TRBJ2-7 and V is TRBV18; 7 bases line up with TRBD1. V gave up 4 bases and J gave up 3 bases; unmatched junction bases: 12. The CDR3 runs to 16 residues. From germline, CDR1 is KGHSH and CDR2 LQKENI. Here the CDR3 reads CASSLIGGPIDYEQYF. The CDR3 bases are TGTGCCAGCTCACTCATAGGGGGCCCTATAGACTACGAGCAGTACTTC. The full variable domain, in which reference TRBV18 and TRBJ2-7 provide the parts outside the CDR3, is NAGVMQNPRHLVRRRGQEARLRCSPMKGHSHVYWYRQLPEEGLKFMVYLQKENIIDESGMPKERFSAEFPKEGPSILRIQQVVRGDSAAYFCASSLIGGPIDYEQYFGPGTRLTVT.

CDR3 protein: CASSLMVTSGLYNEQFF. The CDR3 nucleotides are TGTGCCAGCAGCTTAATGGTGACTAGCGGACTCTACAATGAGCAGTTCTTC. The J gene is TRBJ2-1, the V gene TRBV7-2; 9 bases match TRBD2. Germline V gene data show CDR1 as SGHTA and CDR2 as FQGNSA. Unmatched junction bases numbered 8, after V lost 2 bases and J lost 3 bases. CDR3 length equals 17 residues.